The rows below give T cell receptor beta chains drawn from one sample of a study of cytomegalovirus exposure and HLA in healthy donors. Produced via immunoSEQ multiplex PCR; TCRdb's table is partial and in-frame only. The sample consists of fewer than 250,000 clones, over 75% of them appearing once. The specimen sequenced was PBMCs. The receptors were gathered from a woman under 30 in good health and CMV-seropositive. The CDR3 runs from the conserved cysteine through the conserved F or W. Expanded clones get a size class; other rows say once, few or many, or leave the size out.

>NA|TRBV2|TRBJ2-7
CASRWRGQEEQYF
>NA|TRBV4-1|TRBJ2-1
CASSQDSRIYNEQFF
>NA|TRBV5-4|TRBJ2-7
CASSSDSPEQYF
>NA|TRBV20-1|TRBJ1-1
CSARGSTEAFF
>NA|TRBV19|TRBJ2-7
CASRGQGGYEQYF
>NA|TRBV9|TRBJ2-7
CASSVGLADSYEQYF
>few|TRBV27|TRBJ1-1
CASSLTGNTEAFF
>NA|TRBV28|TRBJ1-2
CASSVRVLYGYTF
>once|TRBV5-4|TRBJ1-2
CASSLVSLNYGYTF
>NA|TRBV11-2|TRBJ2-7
CASSPPGTSGGYEQYF
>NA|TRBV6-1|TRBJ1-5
CASSEEGGWGWQPQHF